Listed here are 5 T cell receptor beta chains from one sample, sequenced in a study of blood T cell repertoires in COVID-19. The repertoire was sequenced with immunoSEQ multiplex PCR; TCRdb's copy has only in-frame clones and lacks some. In the table there are 250,000 to 300,000 clones, roughly 87% of which are singletons. Input material: peripheral blood. The origin of the receptors is a woman in her forties or fifties who had recovered from COVID-19.

The V and J genes are TRBV2 and TRBJ2-7; 8 positions match TRBD2. CDR3 length: 13 amino acids. Germline V gene lookup returns CDR1 SNHLY and CDR2 FYNNEI. J lost 2 bases, V lost 6 bases, and 3 bases had no gene match. The CDR3 DNA is TGTGCCAGCAGACTAGCGGCAACCTACGAGCAGTACTTC. This gives the protein CASRLAATYEQYF.

The genes are TRBV19 and TRBJ2-1, with D possibly matching TRBD2 (5 bases). Germline lookup yields CDR1 LNHDA and CDR2 SQIVND (reference sequence). Trimming took off 3 bases at V and 9 bases at J, with 12 bases between the two ends. This CDR3 contains 13 residues. The CDR3 DNA sequence: TGTGCCAGTAGTATGAATAGCGTACCTGAGCAGTTCTTC. Amino acid sequence: CASSMNSVPEQFF. The full variable domain, completed using reference TRBV19 and TRBJ2-1, is DGGITQSPKYLFRKEGQNVTLSCEQNLNHDAMYWYRQDPGQGLRLIYYSQIVNDFQKGDIAEGYSVSREKKESFPLTVTSAQKNPTAFYLCASSMNSVPEQFFGPGTRLTVL.

CDR3 sequence reads: CASSAGHPYEQYF. For the CDR3, the DNA is TGTGCCAGCAGCGCGGGCCACCCCTACGAGCAGTACTTC. This chain uses TRBV6-5 with TRBJ2-7; TRBD2 might be the D (5 bases). CDR3 length: 13 amino acids. Trimming removed 6 bases from V and 2 bases from J, with 11 bases in between. Germline V gene lookup returns CDR1 MNHEY and CDR2 SVGAGI.

The chain recombines TRBV7-2 with TRBJ1-1; perhaps TRBD1 as D (5 bases). From germline, CDR1 is SGHTA and CDR2 FQGNSA. Trimming shortened V by 5 bases and J by 0 bases, and 13 bases separated the two germline ends. The CDR3 has 15 residues. CDR3 amino acids: CASSTTVILNTEAFF. The CDR3 DNA reads TGTGCCAGCAGCACGACAGTAATTTTGAACACTGAAGCTTTCTTT.

This clone was counted once. This chain joins TRBV4-3 and TRBJ1-1; D gene ambiguous. V lost 0 bases, J lost 1 base, and 6 bases lay in between. The V gene's germline CDR1 is LGHNA and CDR2 YSLEER. CDR3 length: 14 amino acids. The CDR3, as DNA: TGCGCCAGCAGCCAAGATACGGGGAACACTGAAGCTTTCTTT. It encodes CASSQDTGNTEAFF.